Detailed here is one TCR beta chain. The data were taken from a study of preoperative IRX-2 immunotherapy in early breast cancer. As to treatment: preoperative locoregional IRX-2 cytokine immunotherapy. Sequenced by immunoSEQ multiplex PCR; TCRdb stores in-frame clones only, minus some. This sample has around 57,000 clones, with around 94% found just once. V was pared by 2 bases and J by 5 bases, with 15 bases between. CDR3 size: 15 residues. Germline CDR1 SGHTA, CDR2 FQGNSA. The chain employs TRBV7-2 and TRBJ2-5; a weak D match, TRBD2 (5 bases). The receptor was isolated from a human donor with breast cancer. Sample acquisition took place from a patient treated with IRX-2 immunotherapy. CDR3 DNA: TGTGCCAGCAGCTTATTAGGAGGCGGGTCGGAGACCCAGTACTTC. It is translated as CASSLLGGGSETQYF.